The 23 T cell receptor beta chains below all came from one sample that was sequenced in a study of shared clonotypes between healthy human individuals. Profiled with immunoSEQ multiplex PCR; TCRdb holds only in-frame clones, not every one. The sample has over 850,000 clones; around 78% are singletons. Sequencing was carried out using memory CD4+ T cells from PBMCs. This sample's subset: CD45RA-negative fraction. The receptors come from a man between 18 and 29 years old in good health. Some clones in this sample may be carry-over from other donors' samples.

This chain connects TRBV2 to TRBJ2-5; D is undetermined. Trimming shortened V by 7 bases and J by 5 bases, and 8 bases separated the two germline ends. The CDR3 extends over 11 amino acids. CDR1 and CDR2 (germline): SNHLY, FYNNEI. This CDR3 reads CASNVRETQYF. For the CDR3, the DNA is TGTGCCAGCAATGTGCGTGAGACCCAGTACTTC.

V and J are TRBV9 and TRBJ2-3; no clear D gene. CDR3 size: 14 residues. V shed 3 bases and J shed 4 bases, with 12 bases lying between them. The germline gives CDR1 SGDLS, CDR2 YYNGEE. CDR3 in amino acids: CASSGTATPDTQYF. The DNA of the CDR3 is TGTGCCAGCAGCGGAACCGCTACCCCAGATACGCAGTATTTT.

This chain connects TRBV18 to TRBJ2-3; 7 bases line up with TRBD1. V was pared by 4 bases and J by 2 bases, with 12 bases of the junction left unmatched. Germline V lookup: CDR1 KGHSH, CDR2 LQKENI. The CDR3 runs 17 residues. The CDR3: CASSRGIQGTVTDTQYF. CDR3 bases: TGTGCCAGCTCACGCGGTATACAGGGGACGGTCACAGATACGCAGTATTTT.

The V gene is TRBV4-3, the J gene TRBJ1-4, with a possible D match to TRBD1 (6 bases). Trimming took 1 base from V and 2 from J, leaving 17 bases between them. Germline CDR1 LGHNA, CDR2 YSLEER. This CDR3 is built from 18 residues. The CDR3 coding sequence is TGCGCCAGCAGCCAAGTCGCGGTTGGCAGGGGTACTAATGAAAAACTGTTTTTT. This translates into CASSQVAVGRGTNEKLFF.

This clone has just one count. This rearrangement joins TRBV7-8 to TRBJ2-5; D is uncertain. The CDR3 contains 12 residues. CDR1 is SGHVS, CDR2 FQNEAQ, per germline. V was shortened by 4 bases and J by 8 bases, with 11 bases between the two germline ends. CDR3 nucleotide sequence: TGTGCCAGCAGCTCCCCCACGGGCACCCAGTACTTC. Its translation is CASSSPTGTQYF.

In DNA, the CDR3 is TGTGCCAGCAGCTCAAGGGGGGATACGCAGTATTTT. Protein: CASSSRGDTQYF. The chain links TRBV7-3 to TRBJ2-3; a possible D gene is TRBD1 (6 bases). Germline values: CDR1 SGHTA, CDR2 FQGTGA. The CDR3 sequence is 12 residues long. The V end lost 4 bases, the J end lost 6 bases, and 8 bases lay between the germline ends.

The chain carries TRBV6-5 and TRBJ2-7; D unclear. Trimming pared 3 bases from V and 4 bases from J, leaving 10 bases between. This CDR3 is built from 13 residues. Germline V gives CDR1 MNHEY, CDR2 SVGAGI. The CDR3, as DNA: TGTGCCAGCAGTTATGCCCCAGGTTACGAGCAGTACTTC. Translating it yields CASSYAPGYEQYF.

The chain carries TRBV27 and TRBJ2-3, with 7 bases matching TRBD2. Trimming cost V 8 bases and J 9 bases; bases outside gene matches: 11. There are 13 residues in the CDR3. The germline V gene has CDR1 MNHEY and CDR2 SMNVEV (reference sequence). Here the CDR3 DNA reads TGTGCCAGCGGGTCTTGGGGGGGTCGGACGCAGTATTTT. Its protein is CASGSWGGRTQYF.

There are a few counts of this clone. V is TRBV2 and J is TRBJ1-5; perhaps TRBD1 as D (5 bases). V was shortened by 3 bases and J by 2 bases, with 17 bases between the two germline ends. Per the germline V gene, CDR1 is SNHLY and CDR2 is FYNNEI. This CDR3 is built from 17 residues. In DNA form, the CDR3 reads TGTGCCAGCAGTGATTTAGTGGAAAGCAGGGGCAATCAGCCCCAGCATTTT. Protein sequence: CASSDLVESRGNQPQHF.

The chain uses TRBV29-1 and TRBJ2-6, with D perhaps TRBD1 (5 bases). Trimming removed 4 bases at V and 3 bases at J, with 7 bases between. CDR1 is SQVTM and CDR2 is ANQGSEA in the germline V gene. The CDR3 is made up of 13 amino acids. CDR3 sequence: CSVGQGGANVLTF. The DNA of the CDR3 is TGCAGCGTTGGCCAGGGTGGGGCCAACGTCCTGACTTTC. Drawing the rest from reference TRBV29-1 and TRBJ2-6, the complete variable domain is SAVISQKPSRDICQRGTSLTIQCQVDSQVTMMFWYRQQPGQSLTLIATANQGSEATYESGFVIDKFPISRPNLTFSTLTVSNMSPEDSSIYLCSVGQGGANVLTFGAGSRLTVL.

The genes are TRBV27 and TRBJ2-3, with 9 bases aligning to TRBD1. The length of the CDR3 is 15 residues. Trimming took 6 bases from V and 0 from J; bases not matched to a gene: 4. In germline, CDR1 is MNHEY, CDR2 SMNVEV (reference sequence). CDR3 region: CASRDRGSSTDTQYF. For the CDR3, the DNA is TGTGCCAGCAGGGACAGGGGATCTAGCACAGATACGCAGTATTTT.

This clone appeared once. The CDR3 nucleotides are TGTGCCAGCAGCGTAGGAGCGACCGACGGCCCTGAAAAACTGTTTTTT. It translates to CASSVGATDGPEKLFF. V gene TRBV9 combines with J gene TRBJ1-4; D unclear. V lost 0 bases to trimming and J lost 7 bases, with 16 bases between them. Germline-derived CDR1 and CDR2 are SGDLS and YYNGEE. This CDR3 is built from 16 residues.

This sequence joins TRBV5-1 and TRBJ2-1, with a possible D match to TRBD2 (6 bases). The CDR3 length is 16 residues. V was shortened by 1 base and J by 0 bases, with 11 bases between the two germline ends. CDR1 is SGHRS, CDR2 YFSETQ, per germline. CDR3 loop: CASSLLPGSSYNEQFF. CDR3 coding DNA: TGCGCCAGCAGCTTGTTACCCGGGAGCTCCTACAATGAGCAGTTCTTC.

CDR3 sequence (DNA): TGCGCCAGCAGCTTGGCCGGGACAGTATTATACAATGAGCAGTTCTTC. It yields the protein CASSLAGTVLYNEQFF. The chain links TRBV5-1 to TRBJ2-1; 7 bases are shared with TRBD1. Germline V gene data show CDR1 as SGHRS and CDR2 as YFSETQ. This CDR3 region has 16 residues. V was clipped by 0 bases and J by 4 bases; unmatched bases: 7.

The genes are TRBV30 and TRBJ1-5, with 8 bases identical to TRBD1. The CDR3 length is 13 residues. V lost 5 bases to trimming and J lost 6 bases; unmatched junction nucleotides: 6. CDR1 is GTSNPN and CDR2 is SVGIG in the germline V gene (reference sequence). CDR3 loop: CAWGQGGFQPQHF. CDR3 in DNA: TGTGCCTGGGGACAGGGAGGTTTTCAGCCCCAGCATTTT.

The rearrangement links TRBV6-5 to TRBJ2-7; 10 bases fit TRBD2. Germline loops: CDR1 MNHEY, CDR2 SVGAGI. The CDR3 sequence is 15 residues long. V was pared by 5 bases and J by 4 bases, with 8 bases of the junction left unmatched. The CDR3 DNA follows: TGTGCCAGCAGTAGAAGGACTAGCGGACCTTACGAGCAGTACTTC. It translates to CASSRRTSGPYEQYF.

Comment on this clone: This likely reflects a read error, since a far larger clone is one base away. J is TRBJ2-1 and V is TRBV9; 9 bases fit TRBD2. The CDR3 totals 16 residues. Germline lookup yields CDR1 SGDLS and CDR2 YYNGEE. The CDR3 region is CASGVDPAGGYNEQFF. CDR3 sequence (DNA): TGTGCCAGCGGCGTAGATCCAGCGGGAGGTTACAATGAGCAGTTCTTC.

This chain uses TRBV30 with TRBJ1-6; 11 bases are a match to TRBD1. The ends lost 0 bases at V and 13 bases at J; junction bases unmatched: 5. The CDR3 covers 14 residues. Germline V gene data show CDR1 as GTSNPN and CDR2 as SVGIG (reference sequence). In DNA form, the CDR3 reads TGTGCCTGGAGTGTGGTGGGACAGGGGGTCCCCCTCCACTTT. Translating it yields CAWSVVGQGVPLHF. Together with reference TRBV30 and TRBJ1-6, the CDR3 gives the full variable domain: SQTIHQWPATLVQPVGSPLSLECTVEGTSNPNLYWYRQAAGRGLQLLFYSVGIGQISSEVPQNLSASRPQDRQFILSSKKLLLSDSGFYLCAWSVVGQGVPLHFGNGTRLTVT.

The chain carries TRBV6-5 and TRBJ2-7; 9 bases map to TRBD1. Germline values: CDR1 MNHEY, CDR2 SVGAGI. J lost 3 bases, V lost 0 bases, and 3 bases had no gene match. This CDR3 contains 15 residues. The CDR3 DNA reads TGTGCCAGCAGTTACTCGAACAGGGGGCTCTACGAGCAGTACTTC. Translating gives CASSYSNRGLYEQYF.

The chain employs TRBV15 and TRBJ2-4; weak D call: TRBD2 (5 bases). The CDR3 totals 16 residues. CDR1 is LNHNV and CDR2 is YYDKDF in the germline V gene (reference sequence). V was shortened by 0 bases and J by 0 bases, with 9 bases between the two germline ends. The CDR3 nucleotides are TGTGCCACCAGCAGAGAACTAGTCCTAGCCAAAAACATTCAGTACTTC. It specifies CATSRELVLAKNIQYF.

This clone was detected only a few times. This chain uses TRBV28 with TRBJ2-1; D is possibly TRBD2 (6 bases). Trimming stripped 7 bases from V and 0 bases from J, with 25 bases between. Germline V CDR1 and CDR2: MDHEN, SYDVKM. The CDR3 covers 19 residues. The CDR3 loop reads CASKDSPVAGISSYNEQFF. Here the CDR3 DNA reads TGTGCCAGCAAAGATAGTCCTGTGGCGGGGATTAGCTCCTACAATGAGCAGTTCTTC.

The rearrangement joins TRBV19 to TRBJ1-5; D gene ambiguous. V lost 3 bases and J lost 0, with 15 bases in between. CDR3 length: 17 amino acids. Germline CDR1 LNHDA, CDR2 SQIVND (reference sequence). The CDR3 sequence is CASSIIYKSISNQPQHF. The CDR3 DNA sequence: TGTGCCAGTAGTATTATTTATAAATCAATTAGCAATCAGCCCCAGCATTTT.

The chain has TRBV28 and TRBJ1-5; D possibly corresponds to TRBD1 (5 bases). This CDR3 has 16 residues. Germline V gives CDR1 MDHEN, CDR2 SYDVKM. V was pared by 3 bases and J by 0 bases, with 12 bases between. In nucleotides, the CDR3 is TGTGCCAGCAGTTTTCGTCGACAGTATAGCAATCAGCCCCAGCATTTT. As protein: CASSFRRQYSNQPQHF.